This note documents a single TCR beta chain sequence. The data are from a study of blood T cell repertoires in COVID-19. Per germline, CDR1 ENHRY and CDR2 SYGVKD. J was trimmed by 4 bases and V by 6 bases; bases with no gene match: 4. This CDR3 is 15 amino acids long. Here immunoSEQ multiplex PCR was the method, and the copy in TCRdb shows in-frame clones only, minus some. This sample has 250,000 or so clones; just under 90% occur once, and the top ten carry over 4%. The V call is TRBV10-3, the J call TRBJ2-6; TRBD1 matches 9 bases. Sequencing was carried out using PBMCs or T cells enriched from blood (not recorded which). The TCR was taken from a woman in her twenties or thirties with acute COVID-19. The CDR3 sequence is CAISGQGPGANVLTF. CDR3 DNA: TGTGCCATCAGCGGACAGGGGCCCGGGGCCAACGTCCTGACTTTC.